This T cell receptor (beta chain) was sequenced for a study of T cells in Graves' hyperthyroidism and ophthalmopathy. Study conclusions and caveats: Most expanded thyroid clonotypes above 0.001 also appeared in blood.

Only one count was recorded for this clonotype. Its specificity is unknown. V lost 11 bases, J lost 11 bases, and 11 bases stayed unmatched. Germline lookup yields CDR1 LNHDA and CDR2 SQIVND (reference sequence). The CDR3 runs to 12 residues. Amplification of TCR beta CDR3 regions was performed using RNA transcripts as template. TCR CDR3 regions were first amplified by RT-PCR with HTBI primers. TCRdb itself ran the multiplex PCR reads through MiXCR, one entry per CDR3 protein. The sample has hundreds of thousands of distinct CDR3 sequences, about half seen once. The V and J genes are TRBV19 and TRBJ1-5, with 8 nucleotides matching TRBD1. The receptor comes from a woman younger than 30 with Graves' hyperthyroidism. The sample taken for sequencing was peripheral blood or thyroid tissue (not recorded which). CDR3 residues: CAGDRRCLSQHF. CDR3 bases: TGTGCCGGGGACAGGCGGTGTCTGTCCCAGCATTTT. Combining the CDR3 with reference TRBV19 and TRBJ1-5 gives the whole variable domain DGGITQSPKYLFRKEGQNVTLSCEQNLNHDAMYWYRQDPGQGLRLIYYSQIVNDFQKGDIAEGYSVSREKKESFPLTVTSAQKNPTAFYLCAGDRRCLSQHFGDGTRLSIL.